The source of this T cell receptor (beta chain) is a study of regulatory T cells in long-lasting Graves disease. As regards this clonotype: The antigen is not known.

Researchers made TCR beta libraries by using iRepertoire HTBI primers and running Arm-PCR on CDR3 regions. TCRdb reprocessed the multiplex PCR reads with MiXCR, giving one entry per CDR3 protein. Here the sample spans 400,000 to 500,000 distinct CDR3 sequences, approximately 16% being singletons. This CDR3 comprises 15 residues. Germline V gives CDR1 LNHDA, CDR2 SQIVND (reference sequence). Trimming pared 2 bases from V and 4 bases from J, leaving 11 bases between. Documented time point: newly diagnosed GD, antithyroid drugs for less than 3 months. PBMC RNA was the source of the TCR library. Regarding the study as a whole: Persistent disease was characterized by preferential usage of TRBV28, TRBJ1-2 and TRBJ2-5.

The data were also submitted as part of a second study, on T cells in Graves' hyperthyroidism and ophthalmopathy. This second study says: Most thyroid-expanded clonotypes above 0.001 were also found in blood.

The chain carries TRBV19 and TRBJ2-2; TRBD2 is a possible D gene (6 bases). The receptor comes from a woman between 18 and 30 years old with Graves disease. This specimen was peripheral blood mononuclear cells (PBMCs), taken at new diagnosis, from a patient treated with antithyroid drugs. The CDR3 nucleotides read TGTGCCAGTAGTATAATTCGGGGGACCACCGGGGAGCTGTTTTTT. Translation: CASSIIRGTTGELFF.